The T cell receptor (beta chain) described here comes from a study of blood T cell repertoires in COVID-19. TCRdb's copy holds only in-frame clones and misses some; the assay was immunoSEQ multiplex PCR. The sample includes 200,000 or so clones, roughly nine tenths of them seen just once. This CDR3 comprises 15 residues. J gave up 5 bases and V 0 bases, and 7 bases lay outside the gene matches. Germline values: CDR1 SGDLS, CDR2 YYNGEE. This TCR was recovered from a woman aged 45-60 years with acute or convalescent COVID-19. The chain uses TRBV9 and TRBJ1-1; 7 bases are a match to TRBD1. Material for sequencing was peripheral blood. The DNA of the CDR3 is TGTGCCAGCAGCGTAGCTGAGGGGGCGAGGACTGAAGCTTTCTTT. It specifies CASSVAEGARTEAFF.